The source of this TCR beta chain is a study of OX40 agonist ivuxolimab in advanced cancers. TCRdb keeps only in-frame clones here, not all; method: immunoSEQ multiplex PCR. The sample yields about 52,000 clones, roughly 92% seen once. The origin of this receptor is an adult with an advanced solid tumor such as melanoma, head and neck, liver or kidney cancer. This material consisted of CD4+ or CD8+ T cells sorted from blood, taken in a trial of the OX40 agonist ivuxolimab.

DNA for the CDR3: TGTGCCAGTAAACCCGACAACCAAGAGACCCAGTACTTC. This gives the protein CASKPDNQETQYF. J is TRBJ2-5 and V is TRBV19; D remains ambiguous. In germline, CDR1 is LNHDA, CDR2 SQIVND (reference sequence). The CDR3 is 13 amino acids. Trimming cost V 7 bases and J 0 bases, with 9 bases left between them.